Following are 21 T cell receptor beta chains from one sample sequenced in a study of T cells in Graves' hyperthyroidism and ophthalmopathy. Regions amplified from RNA transcripts were the TCR beta CDR3 regions. First-round RT-PCR of the TCR CDR3 relied on the HTBI primer set. Each CDR3 protein gets one entry after TCRdb re-called the multiplex PCR reads with MiXCR. The sample includes about 350,000 distinct CDR3 sequences, around 18% of them seen just once. The sequencing input was blood. Receptor source: a woman in her forties with Graves' ophthalmopathy.

Many counts were recorded for this clonotype. V is TRBV7-2 and J is TRBJ2-5; either TRBD1 or TRBD2 may fit D (5 bases each). This CDR3 contains 16 residues. Germline V CDR1 and CDR2: SGHTA, FQGNSA. Trimming removed 8 bases at V and 5 bases at J, with 24 bases between. CDR3 loop: CASQSLVGDEVETQYF. The CDR3 DNA reads TGTGCCAGCCAGAGCCTCGTGGGGGATGAGGTGGAGACCCAGTACTTC.

This clonotype was found many times. This chain connects TRBV12-3 or TRBV12-4 to TRBJ1-5; D might be TRBD1 (6 bases). This CDR3 spans 15 amino acids. Between the trimmed V and J ends, which lost 4 bases and 2 bases, there was a span of 12 bases. This chain's CDR3 is CASSSLGGGNQPQHF. Written as DNA, the CDR3 is TGTGCCAGCAGTTCTCTAGGGGGTGGCAATCAGCCCCAGCATTTT.

This clonotype was counted at least ten times. J is TRBJ2-6 and V is TRBV7-3, with D perhaps assigned TRBD1 or TRBD2 (6 bases each). The germline V gene encodes CDR1 SGHTA and CDR2 FQGTGA. V was cut by 6 bases and J by 0 bases, with 18 bases left in between. The CDR3 runs 18 residues. CDR3 amino acids: CASSWGDNRLSGANVLTF. CDR3 nucleotide sequence: TGTGCCAGCAGTTGGGGGGACAATCGTCTCTCTGGGGCCAACGTCCTGACTTTC.

This clonotype was observed many times. V and J are TRBV28 and TRBJ1-1; D call uncertain. The V gene lost 3 bases and the J gene lost 1 base, with 9 bases spanning the gap. This CDR3 is 14 amino acids long. Per the germline V gene, CDR1 is MDHEN and CDR2 is SYDVKM. The CDR3 nucleotides are TGTGCCAGCAGTTTGCGCAGGCAGAACACTGAAGCTTTCTTT. Translation: CASSLRRQNTEAFF.

Ten or more counts support this clonotype. The chain has TRBV12-3 or TRBV12-4 and TRBJ1-2, with no clear D. Deletions cut 2 bases from V and 4 bases from J, with 8 bases between. The CDR3 has 13 amino acids. The CDR3, as DNA: TGTGCCAGCAGTTTATTAGGGCCCTATGGCTACACCTTC. It is translated as CASSLLGPYGYTF.

This clonotype was observed many times. The gene calls are TRBV15 and TRBJ2-5; D ambiguous. The length of the CDR3 is 13 residues. The V end was cut by 6 bases, the J end by 2 bases, with 10 bases between. The germline V gene encodes CDR1 LNHNV and CDR2 YYDKDF (reference sequence). The CDR3: CATRATDQETQYF. DNA of the CDR3: TGTGCCACCAGAGCAACGGATCAAGAGACCCAGTACTTC.

This clonotype was counted at least ten times. The chain has TRBV19 and TRBJ2-2; D is unresolved. The V end lost 4 bases, the J end lost 1 base, and 7 bases lay between the germline ends. The germline V gene encodes CDR1 LNHDA and CDR2 SQIVND (reference sequence). The CDR3 has 14 residues. CDR3 in amino acids: CASSKTKNTGELFF. The CDR3 region has the DNA TGTGCCAGTAGTAAGACAAAGAACACCGGGGAGCTGTTTTTT. Using reference TRBV19 and TRBJ2-2 for the parts outside the CDR3, the full variable domain is DGGITQSPKYLFRKEGQNVTLSCEQNLNHDAMYWYRQDPGQGLRLIYYSQIVNDFQKGDIAEGYSVSREKKESFPLTVTSAQKNPTAFYLCASSKTKNTGELFFGEGSRLTVL.

This clonotype was detected ten times or more. V gene TRBV6-4 combines with J gene TRBJ2-5, with 9 bases matching TRBD1. CDR3 length: 13 residues. Germline values: CDR1 MRHNA, CDR2 SNTAGT. Trimming took 4 bases from V and 4 from J; bases not matched to a gene: 1. The chain's CDR3 is CASSGGQGETQYF. Here the CDR3 DNA reads TGTGCCAGCAGTGGGGGACAGGGAGAGACCCAGTACTTC.

This clonotype was observed many times. Germline and junction disagree at one end, which may indicate a read error. V is TRBV12-3 or TRBV12-4 and J is TRBJ1-3; 7 bases match TRBD1. The CDR3 has 12 amino acids. Written as DNA, the CDR3 is TGTGCCAGCAGTTCGCCCGGGACAGCCTATTCATTT. This translates into CASSSPGTAYSF.

Ten or more counts support this clonotype. V and J are TRBV27 and TRBJ2-7, with a weak D call TRBD1 (6 bases). Germline CDR1 is MNHEY and CDR2 is SMNVEV (reference sequence). The CDR3 length is 15 residues. The ends were cut back, 5 bases at V and 2 bases at J, with 16 bases in the middle. CDR3 nucleotides: TGTGCCAGCAGTCCCCCCAACAGGGCCACCTACGAGCAGTACTTC. Its translation is CASSPPNRATYEQYF.

This clonotype was counted ten times or more. V gene TRBV6-1 combines with J gene TRBJ1-3; possibly TRBD1 for D (5 bases). The CDR3 totals 13 residues. Germline assignment: CDR1 MNHNS and CDR2 SASEGT. Between the trimmed V and J ends, which lost 6 bases and 0 bases, there was a span of 6 bases. DNA for the CDR3: TGTGCCAGCAGCGACAGCTCTGGAAACACCATATATTTT. It specifies CASSDSSGNTIYF.

This clonotype was detected many times. The V call is TRBV20-1, the J call TRBJ2-5, with D unclear. The CDR3 consists of 12 residues. V gave up 3 bases and J gave up 4 bases, with 9 bases separating them. From germline, CDR1 is DFQATT and CDR2 SNEGSKA (reference sequence). CDR3 protein: CSARAKGETQYF. The CDR3 coding sequence is TGCAGTGCTAGGGCCAAAGGAGAGACCCAGTACTTC.

This clonotype was counted ten times or more. The chain uses TRBV29-1 and TRBJ1-2; D is unclear. This CDR3 is built from 12 residues. The V end lost 3 bases, the J end lost 1 base, and 6 bases lay between the germline ends. CDR1 SQVTM and CDR2 ANQGSEA come from the germline V gene. CDR3 protein: CSVELSNYGYTF. The DNA of the CDR3 is TGCAGCGTTGAGTTAAGTAACTATGGCTACACCTTC.

J is TRBJ2-2 and V is TRBV28; TRBD2 matches at 9 bases. The CDR3 loop spans 16 amino acids. Germline V gives CDR1 MDHEN, CDR2 SYDVKM. Losses at the gene ends were 6 bases for V and 4 bases for J; bases not matched to a gene: 9. In DNA form, the CDR3 reads TGTGCCAGCAGCTTTAGCGGGAGCCTGGGCACCGGGGAGCTGTTTTTT. Translation: CASSFSGSLGTGELFF.

This clonotype showed up just a few times. This may stem from a read error, because a much larger clone lies one nucleotide away. The J gene is TRBJ1-2, the V gene TRBV30; 9 bases align to TRBD1. Germline V CDR1 and CDR2: GTSNPN, SVGIG (reference sequence). CDR3 length equals 13 residues. The DNA of the CDR3 is TGTGCCCGGAGTACGGGACAGGGCTATGGCTACACCTTC. This gives the protein CARSTGQGYGYTF.

This clonotype was counted at least ten times. V and J are TRBV27 and TRBJ2-2, with D possibly TRBD1 on 5 matching bases. Germline V gives CDR1 MNHEY, CDR2 SMNVEV (reference sequence). The length of the CDR3 is 13 residues. Trimming left V 3 bases short and J 6 bases short, with 8 bases between. Here the CDR3 reads CASSLYRSGELFF. The CDR3, as DNA: TGTGCCAGCAGTTTGTACAGGTCCGGGGAGCTGTTTTTT.

The table lists this clonotype with many counts. The rearrangement uses TRBV7-2 and TRBJ2-2; possible D gene TRBD1, 6 bases. From germline, CDR1 is SGHTA and CDR2 FQGNSA. The CDR3 length is 15 residues. V lost 5 bases and J lost 1, with 11 bases in between. In DNA form, the CDR3 reads TGTGCCAGCAGCCCCAGAGGGGGGAACACCGGGGAGCTGTTTTTT. It codes for CASSPRGGNTGELFF.

This clonotype has ten or more counts. V gene TRBV9 combines with J gene TRBJ1-1; TRBD1 aligns across 7 bases. Per germline, CDR1 SGDLS and CDR2 YYNGEE. Germline trimming cut 2 bases from V and 5 bases from J; bases unmatched to any gene: 6. The CDR3 consists of 14 residues. CDR3 in amino acids: CASSVTGVGTEAFF. Written as DNA, the CDR3 is TGTGCCAGCAGCGTTACAGGGGTAGGGACTGAAGCTTTCTTT.

This clonotype was seen ten or more times. This sequence joins TRBV9 and TRBJ2-5, with D maybe TRBD2 (5 bases). Trimming removed 0 bases at V and 5 bases at J, with 17 bases between. This CDR3 is 16 amino acids long. The germline gives CDR1 SGDLS, CDR2 YYNGEE. CDR3 sequence reads: CASSVAPGLDGETQYF. CDR3 sequence (DNA): TGTGCCAGCAGCGTAGCCCCAGGACTGGATGGGGAGACCCAGTACTTC. The full variable domain, its missing parts supplied by reference TRBV9 and TRBJ2-5, is DSGVTQTPKHLITATGQRVTLRCSPRSGDLSVYWYQQSLDQGLQFLIQYYNGEERAKGNILERFSAQQFPDLHSELNLSSLELGDSALYFCASSVAPGLDGETQYFGPGTRLLVL.

The chain has TRBV5-1 and TRBJ2-5; the D is unclear. The germline V and J ends were trimmed by 0 bases and 3 bases, with 9 bases remaining between them. The CDR3 consists of 14 residues. Per the germline V gene, CDR1 is SGHRS and CDR2 is YFSETQ. In DNA, the CDR3 is TGCGCCAGCAGCTTGGCCTGGGCAGAAGAGACCCAGTACTTC. Its translation is CASSLAWAEETQYF.

This clonotype was observed a few times. The chain joins TRBV3-1 to TRBJ2-3; 10 nucleotides line up with TRBD2. The germline V gene encodes CDR1 LGHDT and CDR2 YNNKEL (reference sequence). Germline trimming cut 0 bases from V and 5 bases from J; bases unmatched to any gene: 5. The CDR3 has 16 amino acids. The chain's CDR3 is CASSQDLAGGEDTQYF. The CDR3 coding sequence is TGTGCCAGCAGCCAAGATTTAGCGGGAGGCGAAGATACGCAGTATTTT.